This is a list of T cell receptor beta chains from one sample in a study of Graves' ophthalmopathy and Graves' hyperthyroidism. TCRdb fed the multiplex PCR reads into MiXCR, producing one record per CDR3 protein. The sample yields approximately 160,000 distinct CDR3 sequences, roughly two fifths seen once. Sequenced sample: peripheral blood. Receptors originate from a man aged 25 to 40 with Graves' ophthalmopathy. Each CDR3 is given with its conserved first and last residue. D genes are given only for firm matches. For some rows the clone size is stated as once, few or many, or as a class when expanded; others skip it.

clone_size,j_call,d_call,v_call,cdr3_aa,cdr3_nt
.,TRBJ2-7,TRBD1,TRBV20-1,CSAGDRGLEQYF,TGCAGTGCTGGGGACAGGGGGCTCGAGCAGTACTTC
.,TRBJ2-7,.,TRBV6-5,CASSYTASYEQYF,TGTGCCAGCAGTTATACAGCATCCTACGAGCAGTACTTC
many,TRBJ1-1,.,TRBV3-1,CASSQTGRTNTEAFF,TGTGCCAGCAGCCAAACGGGACGGACGAACACTGAAGCTTTCTTT
many,TRBJ2-5,.,TRBV11-2,CASSFSGTLLQTQYF,TGTGCCAGCAGCTTCTCCGGGACCCTTCTTCAGACCCAGTACTTC
once,TRBJ2-4,TRBD1,TRBV7-2,CASSLDRTGYDF,TGTGCCAGCAGCTTAGACCGGACAGGGTACGACTTC
many,TRBJ2-5,.,TRBV7-2,CASSVIPKGEQETQYF,TGTGCCAGCAGCGTAATCCCCAAGGGCGAACAAGAGACCCAGTACTTC
.,TRBJ2-7,.,TRBV6-1,CASSPKGPGPNYEQYF,TGTGCCAGCAGCCCGAAAGGCCCCGGGCCCAACTACGAGCAGTACTTC
many,TRBJ1-1,.,TRBV20-1,CSAPDRANTEAFF,TGCAGTGCCCCGGACAGAGCAAACACTGAAGCTTTCTTT
.,TRBJ1-6,.,TRBV6-5,CASSYRQPRLKNNSPLHF,TGTGCCAGCAGTTACAGGCAACCCCGATTGAAAAATAATTCACCCCTCCACTTT
many,TRBJ2-5,TRBD2,TRBV5-1,CASSIAGEETQYF,TGCGCCAGCAGCATAGCGGGAGAAGAGACCCAGTACTTC